This T cell receptor (beta chain) is from a study of blood T cell repertoires in COVID-19. CDR3 size: 14 residues. In germline, CDR1 is GTSNPN, CDR2 SVGIG (reference sequence). TCRdb keeps only in-frame clones here, not all; method: immunoSEQ multiplex PCR. The repertoire has 300,000 to 350,000 clones, roughly 90% of them found once; the top ten carry about 6.8%. The rearrangement links TRBV30 to TRBJ2-7; 11 nucleotides agree with TRBD1. The source of this sequence is a young woman with COVID-19, enrolled during active disease. The source material was peripheral blood. CDR3 loop: CSSQPGQGVGEQYF. CDR3 sequence (DNA): TGTTCATCTCAACCGGGACAGGGGGTAGGGGAGCAGTACTTC. Using reference TRBV30 and TRBJ2-7 for the parts outside the CDR3, the full variable domain is SQTIHQWPATLVQPVGSPLSLECTVEGTSNPNLYWYRQAAGRGLQLLFYSVGIGQISSEVPQNLSASRPQDRQFILSSKKLLLSDSGFYLCSSQPGQGVGEQYFGPGTRLTVT.